This T cell receptor beta chain was documented in a study of blood T cells in healthy people across ages. This CDR3 comprises 14 residues. V was trimmed by 0 bases and J by 10 bases, leaving 10 bases between them. Next came a second PCR, run for about 6 to 11 cycles, which used a sample-barcoded 5' primer along with a J-beta primer mix. Tagging of each cDNA molecule was performed by a template-switch adaptor with 12 random nucleotides. Paired-end reads containing CDR3 totaled no fewer than 2.5 million for each sample. MiXCR, applied by TCRdb to the 5' RACE reads, yields one record per CDR3 protein. Of about 970,000 distinct CDR3 sequences listed, approximately 50% are singletons.

This TCR was sampled from a woman aged 55-69 years in good health. The sequencing sample was made of blood. The chain uses TRBV12-3 or TRBV12-4 and TRBJ1-6, with D uncertain. In nucleotides, the CDR3 is TGTGCCAGCAGTTTAGCCGGGGAACGATCACCCCTCCACTTT. Residues: CASSLAGERSPLHF.